This T cell receptor (beta chain) was retrieved from a study of T cell responses to AZD1222 COVID-19 vaccine. Findings and limits, study-wide: Repertoires were obtained solely post-peak T cell response. Nearly half of spike-specific TCRs reportedly target unmutated variant regions. Only six or seven AZD1222 recipients were seropositive at baseline. It should be noted that donors were predominantly white British and more often female, and clonal diversity was possibly underestimated.

This clone was observed once. The antigen remains undetermined. Measured with immunoSEQ multiplex PCR; TCRdb has only the in-frame clones, and not every one. The sample lists 100,000 or so clones, 87% occurring once. The CDR3 sequence is 15 residues long. The ends lost 6 bases at V and 0 bases at J; junction bases unmatched: 3. CDR1 is MNHNS and CDR2 is SASEGT in the germline V gene. Sequencing was performed on peripheral blood, taken 28 days after the second AZD1222 dose. The V call is TRBV6-1, the J call TRBJ2-1; 9 positions match TRBD1. This clonotype originated in an adult who received the AZD1222 COVID-19 vaccine. Written as DNA, the CDR3 is TGTGCCAGCAGAGAGACAGGGGGCTCCTACAATGAGCAGTTCTTC. Translation gives CASRETGGSYNEQFF.